These 25 T cell receptor beta chains originate from one sample sequenced in a study of cytomegalovirus exposure and HLA in healthy donors. Primers included in the PCR were 60 Vbeta and 13 Jbeta primers. Produced via immunoSEQ multiplex PCR; TCRdb's table is partial and in-frame only. The profile covers approximately 150,000 clones, with approximately 80% appearing a single time and over 2% taken by the ten largest. The specimen sequenced was PBMCs. All receptors derive from a woman between 18 and 29 years old in good health and CMV-seropositive.

The chain combines TRBV5-6 with TRBJ2-7; 9 bases fit TRBD1. The ends lost 1 base at V and 8 bases at J; junction bases unmatched: 10. CDR1 is SGHDT, CDR2 YYEEEE, per germline. This CDR3 spans 15 amino acids. CDR3 nucleotide sequence: TGTGCCAGCAGCTTGCTGGACAGGGGTTTAAGACAGCAGTACTTC. Protein: CASSLLDRGLRQQYF.

The V and J genes are TRBV4-1 and TRBJ1-1, with D uncertain. Germline values: CDR1 MGHRA, CDR2 YSYEKL. CDR3 length: 13 amino acids. Trimming removed 4 bases at V and 1 base at J, with 7 bases between. DNA of the CDR3: TGCGCCAGCAGCCGGAGAGAGAACACTGAAGCTTTCTTT. Its translation is CASSRRENTEAFF.

The rearrangement uses TRBV19 and TRBJ2-7, with TRBD1 matching over 10 bases. J lost 2 bases, V lost 2 bases, and 3 bases had no gene match. The germline gives CDR1 LNHDA, CDR2 SQIVND (reference sequence). The CDR3 runs to 15 residues. This chain's CDR3 is CASSIIGTGAYEQYF. The DNA for the CDR3 is TGTGCCAGTAGTATAATCGGGACAGGGGCCTACGAGCAGTACTTC.

This chain links TRBV5-1 with TRBJ2-1; 9 bases agree with TRBD1. The CDR3 spans 16 residues. V dropped 1 base and J dropped 7; count of bases not matched to a gene: 9. Germline V gene lookup returns CDR1 SGHRS and CDR2 YFSETQ. CDR3 protein: CASSLRGGTGKNEQFF. The DNA of the CDR3 is TGCGCCAGCAGCTTGAGGGGGGGGACAGGGAAGAATGAGCAGTTCTTC.

The sample holds a few counts of this clone. The CDR3 loop reads CATSRDLFGTGIGYEQYF. For the CDR3, the DNA is TGTGCCACCAGCAGAGATCTCTTTGGGACAGGGATCGGCTACGAGCAGTACTTC. The chain carries TRBV15 and TRBJ2-7; the match to TRBD1 covers 9 bases. V lost 0 bases, J lost 3 bases, and 12 bases stayed unmatched. The CDR3 loop spans 18 amino acids. CDR1 LNHNV and CDR2 YYDKDF come from the germline V gene (reference sequence).

The chain links TRBV11-2 to TRBJ1-3; D is undetermined. Trimming left V 1 base short and J 4 bases short, with 11 bases between. The germline V gene encodes CDR1 SGHAT and CDR2 FQNNGV. This CDR3 region has 15 residues. CDR3: CASSLVSVSGNTIYF. Here the CDR3 DNA reads TGTGCCAGCAGCTTAGTTTCCGTGTCCGGAAACACCATATATTTT. The whole variable domain, filled in from reference TRBV11-2 and TRBJ1-3, reads EAGVAQSPRYKIIEKRQSVAFWCNPISGHATLYWYQQILGQGPKLLIQFQNNGVVDDSQLPKDRFSAERLKGVDSTLKIQPAKLEDSAVYLCASSLVSVSGNTIYFGEGSWLTVV.

The chain recombines TRBV7-2 with TRBJ2-5; a weak D match, TRBD1 (5 bases). The DNA end is a closer match to TRBJ2-7, so the J assignment may be wrong. Germline CDR1 reads SGHTA; CDR2 reads FQGNSA. This CDR3 is 14 amino acids long. CDR3 in amino acids: CASSLADISYEQYF. The CDR3, as DNA: TGTGCCAGCAGCTTAGCGGACATCTCCTACGAGCAGTACTTC.

The chain combines TRBV11-2 with TRBJ2-5; D is undetermined. Matching the DNA end better, TRBJ2-7 makes the J call doubtful. This CDR3 is built from 16 residues. Per the germline V gene, CDR1 is SGHAT and CDR2 is FQNNGV. The CDR3 region has the DNA TGTGCCAGCAGCTTAGCGTTTACAGTACGGTCTTACGAGCAGTACTTC. Translating gives CASSLAFTVRSYEQYF.

This chain links TRBV15 with TRBJ1-2, with a tentative D call TRBD1 (6 bases). The CDR3 extends over 16 amino acids. CDR1 is LNHNV and CDR2 is YYDKDF in the germline V gene (reference sequence). V was clipped by 0 bases and J by 1 base, with 12 bases between them. CDR3 amino acids: CATSREKTGRNYGYTF. The CDR3 nucleotides read TGTGCCACCAGCAGAGAGAAGACAGGACGTAACTATGGCTACACCTTC.

The sample holds a few counts of this clone. The chain joins TRBV6-1 to TRBJ1-1; possibly TRBD1 for D (5 bases). Germline assignment: CDR1 MNHNS and CDR2 SASEGT. Trimming left V 1 base short and J 1 base short, with 10 bases between. The CDR3 totals 15 residues. The CDR3 coding sequence is TGTGCCAGCAGTGAAGATATAGGGGCGAACACTGAAGCTTTCTTT. Encoded protein: CASSEDIGANTEAFF.

This sequence joins TRBV15 and TRBJ2-3; tentatively, D is TRBD2 (5 bases). The V and J ends lost 5 bases and 8 bases respectively, with 14 bases between them. The germline gives CDR1 LNHNV, CDR2 YYDKDF (reference sequence). The CDR3 loop spans 13 amino acids. The CDR3, as DNA: TGTGCCACCAGCGCTGGAGGTTCGGGTACGCAGTATTTT. This codes for CATSAGGSGTQYF.

This chain joins TRBV19 and TRBJ2-2, with 7 bases identical to TRBD2. Germline V gene sequence: CDR1 LNHDA, CDR2 SQIVND (reference sequence). This CDR3 region has 16 residues. The junction had 6 bases not matched to a gene; V was cut back by 5 bases and J by 0 bases. The CDR3 loop reads CASSVGGGSNTGELFF. Here the CDR3 DNA reads TGTGCCAGTAGTGTGGGGGGGGGTTCGAACACCGGGGAGCTGTTTTTT.

The gene calls are TRBV30 and TRBJ2-7, with D maybe TRBD2 (5 bases). V lost 1 base, J lost 7 bases, and 14 bases lay in between. The CDR3 totals 13 residues. Per germline, CDR1 GTSNPN and CDR2 SVGIG (reference sequence). CDR3 in DNA: TGTGCCTGGAGTGACCTGAGGGTTTGGGAGCAGTACTTC. It specifies CAWSDLRVWEQYF.

V usage is TRBV9 and J usage is TRBJ1-3; TRBD1 might be the D (6 bases). The CDR3 contains 15 residues. Trimming pared 2 bases from V and 0 bases from J, leaving 9 bases between. Germline V gene lookup returns CDR1 SGDLS and CDR2 YYNGEE. CDR3 sequence: CASSVRQDSGNTIYF. The CDR3 coding sequence is TGTGCCAGCAGCGTTAGACAGGACTCTGGAAACACCATATATTTT.

The V gene is TRBV5-1, the J gene TRBJ2-3, with D hard to call. CDR1 and CDR2 from the germline V gene are SGHRS and YFSETQ. V was pared by 3 bases and J by 5 bases, with 16 bases between. The CDR3 is made up of 15 amino acids. Written as DNA, the CDR3 is TGCGCCAGCAGCTCTAATCTCTTTACGGGAGATACGCAGTATTTT. This encodes CASSSNLFTGDTQYF.

The chain uses TRBV5-1 and TRBJ2-2, with TRBD1 matching over 8 bases. The ends lost 0 bases at V and 4 bases at J; junction bases unmatched: 8. The CDR3 is made up of 17 amino acids. Germline CDR1 SGHRS, CDR2 YFSETQ. CDR3 residues: CASSLVPQGAGTGELFF. For the CDR3, the DNA is TGCGCCAGCAGCTTGGTGCCCCAGGGGGCAGGCACCGGGGAGCTGTTTTTT.

CDR3 loop: CATSSPRGSGANVLTF. The DNA for the CDR3 is TGTGCCACCAGCAGCCCTCGGGGCTCTGGGGCCAACGTCCTGACTTTC. This rearrangement joins TRBV15 to TRBJ2-6, with a weak D call TRBD2 (5 bases). This CDR3 has 16 residues. V dropped 3 bases and J dropped 0 bases, with 9 bases sitting between them. Germline loops: CDR1 LNHNV, CDR2 YYDKDF (reference sequence).

This clone appeared a few times. The chain has TRBV25-1 and TRBJ2-1; 7 bases line up with TRBD1. Per germline, CDR1 MGHDK and CDR2 SYGVNS. V was clipped by 2 bases and J by 2 bases; unmatched bases: 6. The CDR3 contains 16 residues. The CDR3 sequence: CASSEETGDPYNEQFF. The CDR3 DNA reads as TGTGCCAGCAGTGAAGAAACAGGGGATCCCTACAATGAGCAGTTCTTC.

The chain combines TRBV18 with TRBJ1-5, with D maybe TRBD1 (6 bases). CDR1 is KGHSH and CDR2 is LQKENI in the germline V gene. The CDR3 totals 13 residues. Trimming stripped 5 bases from V and 5 bases from J, with 10 bases between. The DNA of the CDR3 is TGTGCCAGCTCATCACAGGGAGATCAGCCCCAGCATTTT. Amino acids: CASSSQGDQPQHF.

A single count supports this clone. V and J are TRBV5-1 and TRBJ2-1; TRBD2 matches 13 bases. Germline V gene lookup returns CDR1 SGHRS and CDR2 YFSETQ. V shed 4 bases and J 10 bases; nucleotides not matched to a gene: 8. The CDR3 is 15 residues long. In nucleotides, the CDR3 is TGCGCCAGCAGCATAGGACTAGCGGGGGCTCGGGAGCAGTTCTTC. The encoded protein is CASSIGLAGAREQFF.

The J gene is TRBJ2-3, the V gene TRBV6-4; D is possibly TRBD1 (6 bases). Germline V lookup: CDR1 MRHNA, CDR2 SNTAGT. V lost 5 bases and J 3 bases, leaving 9 bases between the germline ends. The CDR3 covers 13 residues. CDR3 sequence reads: CASSLTGTDTQYF. Written as DNA, the CDR3 is TGTGCCAGCAGTCTTACAGGGACAGATACGCAGTATTTT.

The chain combines TRBV19 with TRBJ2-5; D is perhaps TRBD1 (5 bases). The V end was cut by 1 base, the J end by 7 bases, with 19 bases between. Germline CDR1 LNHDA, CDR2 SQIVND (reference sequence). This CDR3 is 16 amino acids long. The CDR3 protein is CASSIGPGKRLGTQYF. In DNA, the CDR3 is TGTGCCAGTAGTATAGGCCCAGGGAAGCGTTTGGGGACCCAGTACTTC.

This chain joins TRBV7-8 and TRBJ1-4, with a weak D call TRBD1 (5 bases). Looked up from germline, CDR1 is SGHVS and CDR2 is FQNEAQ. The V gene lost 6 bases and the J gene lost 7 bases, with 18 bases spanning the gap. This CDR3 comprises 15 residues. The CDR3 here is CASRERRGMSEKLFF. Written as DNA, the CDR3 is TGTGCCAGCAGGGAGCGGCGGGGGATGAGTGAAAAACTGTTTTTT.

The V call is TRBV9, the J call TRBJ2-1, with 11 bases lining up with TRBD1. This CDR3 region has 17 residues. V lost 4 bases to trimming and J lost 9 bases; unmatched junction nucleotides: 15. Germline V CDR1 and CDR2: SGDLS, YYNGEE. The CDR3 DNA reads TGTGCCAGCAGCTCCCCGTCGGACAGGGGGCGTATAGGTGAGCAGTTCTTC. This encodes CASSSPSDRGRIGEQFF.

The chain recombines TRBV6-6 with TRBJ2-1, with TRBD2 matching 12 bases. CDR1 and CDR2 (germline): MNHNY, SVGAGI (reference sequence). The CDR3 is made up of 13 amino acids. V was clipped by 5 bases and J by 14 bases; unmatched bases: 7. CDR3 protein: CASSLAGGHEKFF. Written as DNA, the CDR3 is TGTGCCAGCAGTCTAGCGGGGGGGCACGAGAAGTTCTTC.